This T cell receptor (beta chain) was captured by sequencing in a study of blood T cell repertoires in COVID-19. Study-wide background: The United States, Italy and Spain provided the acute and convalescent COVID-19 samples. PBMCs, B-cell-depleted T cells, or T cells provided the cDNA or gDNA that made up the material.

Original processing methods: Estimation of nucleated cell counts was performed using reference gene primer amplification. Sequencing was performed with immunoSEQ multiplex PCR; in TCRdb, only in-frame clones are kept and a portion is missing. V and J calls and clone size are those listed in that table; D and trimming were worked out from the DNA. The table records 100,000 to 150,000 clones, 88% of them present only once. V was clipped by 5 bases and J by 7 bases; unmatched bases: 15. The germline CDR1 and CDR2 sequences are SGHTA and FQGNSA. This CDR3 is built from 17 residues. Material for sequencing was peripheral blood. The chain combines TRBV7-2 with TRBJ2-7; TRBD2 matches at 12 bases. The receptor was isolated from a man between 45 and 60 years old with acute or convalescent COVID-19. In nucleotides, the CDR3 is TGTGCCAGCAGCCTGAGACTAGCGGGAGAGAGGGGACGGGAGCAGTACTTC. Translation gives CASSLRLAGERGREQYF.